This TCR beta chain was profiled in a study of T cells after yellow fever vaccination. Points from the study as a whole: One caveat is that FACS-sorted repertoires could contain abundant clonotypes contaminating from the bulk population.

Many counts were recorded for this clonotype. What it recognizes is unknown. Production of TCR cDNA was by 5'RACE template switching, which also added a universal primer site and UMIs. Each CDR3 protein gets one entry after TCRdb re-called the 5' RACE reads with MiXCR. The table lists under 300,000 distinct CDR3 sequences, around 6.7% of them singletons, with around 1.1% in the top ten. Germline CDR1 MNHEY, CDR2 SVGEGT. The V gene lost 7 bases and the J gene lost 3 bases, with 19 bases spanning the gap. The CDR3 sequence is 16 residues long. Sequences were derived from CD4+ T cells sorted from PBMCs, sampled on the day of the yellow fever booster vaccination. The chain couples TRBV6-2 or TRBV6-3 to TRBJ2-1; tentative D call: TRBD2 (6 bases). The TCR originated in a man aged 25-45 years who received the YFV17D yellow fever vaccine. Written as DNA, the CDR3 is TGTGCCAGCACTTCAGTGGGGACTCGCCTCTACAATGAGCAGTTCTTC. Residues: CASTSVGTRLYNEQFF.